This paragraph reports one TCR beta chain. As yet, its antigen is unknown. Deep was the level used in running the assay. Some clones are missing from TCRdb's copy, which holds only in-frame ones; the method was immunoSEQ multiplex PCR. The data hold about 2.4 million clones, with approximately 94% observed a single time. CD4+ cell separation produced CD45RA+ naive and CD45RA-negative memory subsets. V shed 6 bases, J shed 4 bases, and the junction held 6 bases outside the gene matches. In germline, CDR1 is MDHEN, CDR2 SYDVKM. This CDR3 comprises 15 residues. The entry originates in a study of shared clonotypes between healthy human individuals. The study, taken as a whole, reports: Shared across a few donors were approximately 5% of the naive CD4 clonotypes. Only blood was sampled, and tissue TCR repertoires likely differ from blood ones.

V and J are TRBV28 and TRBJ2-2, with TRBD1 identical over 9 bases. The origin of this receptor is a man aged 18 to 30 in good health. Some clones in this sample may be carry-over from other donors' samples. Sequenced material: naive CD4+ T cells from PBMCs. Subset here: CD45RA+ positively selected. This CDR3 reads CASSARTGATGELFF. Written as DNA, the CDR3 is TGTGCCAGCAGCGCCCGGACAGGGGCCACCGGGGAGCTGTTTTTT.